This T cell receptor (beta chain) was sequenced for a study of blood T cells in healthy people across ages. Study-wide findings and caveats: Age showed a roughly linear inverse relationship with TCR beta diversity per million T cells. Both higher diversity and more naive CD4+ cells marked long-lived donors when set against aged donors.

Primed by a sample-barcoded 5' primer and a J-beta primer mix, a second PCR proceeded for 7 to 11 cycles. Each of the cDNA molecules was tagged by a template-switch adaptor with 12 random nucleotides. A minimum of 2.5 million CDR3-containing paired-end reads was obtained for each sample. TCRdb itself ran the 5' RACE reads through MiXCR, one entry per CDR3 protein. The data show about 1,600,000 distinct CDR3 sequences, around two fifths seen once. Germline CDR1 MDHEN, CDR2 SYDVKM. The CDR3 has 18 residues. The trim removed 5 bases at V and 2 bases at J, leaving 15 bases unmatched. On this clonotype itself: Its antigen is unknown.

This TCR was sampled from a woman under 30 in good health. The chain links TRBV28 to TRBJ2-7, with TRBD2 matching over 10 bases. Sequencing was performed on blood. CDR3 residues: CASSLPPAGTSDPYEQYF. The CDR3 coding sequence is TGTGCCAGCAGTCTTCCCCCCGCCGGGACTAGCGATCCCTACGAGCAGTACTTC.